Presented here are 23 T cell receptor beta chains from one specimen sequenced in a study of response to subunit inactivated influenza vaccine. Each CDR3 protein is one row after TCRdb ran MiXCR on the RT-PCR reads. Of about 800,000 distinct CDR3 sequences listed, about 20% are singletons. The specimen was PBMCs from blood, collected more than 4 days after vaccination. These receptors were collected from a man aged 50 to 60 who received an inactivated influenza vaccine.

The rearrangement joins TRBV12-3 or TRBV12-4 to TRBJ2-2; a possible D gene is TRBD1 (5 bases). V dropped 6 bases and J dropped 4 bases, with 18 bases sitting between them. The CDR3 totals 16 residues. The DNA of the CDR3 is TGTGCCAGCAGGGGAACGTTAGTGGGGCGCACCGGGGAGCTGTTTTTT. Protein: CASRGTLVGRTGELFF.

This clonotype appeared a few times. In DNA form, the CDR3 reads TGTGCCATCAGTGAAAGCAGGGGGACTAGCGGGAGCTACGAGCAGTACTTC. Translating gives CAISESRGTSGSYEQYF. V gene TRBV10-3 combines with J gene TRBJ2-7; 14 bases are shared with TRBD2. Germline V CDR1 and CDR2: ENHRY, SYGVKD. V was pared by 3 bases and J by 3 bases, with 7 bases of the junction left unmatched. This CDR3 has 17 amino acids.

V gene TRBV7-2 combines with J gene TRBJ2-5; D remains ambiguous. Germline V gene lookup returns CDR1 SGHTA and CDR2 FQGNSA. CDR3 size: 13 residues. Trimming pared 11 bases from V and 4 bases from J, leaving 17 bases between. The CDR3 spells CAAALSGGETQYF. In nucleotides, the CDR3 is TGTGCCGCGGCTCTCTCGGGTGGAGAGACCCAGTACTTC.

The rearrangement joins TRBV28 to TRBJ2-3; D perhaps matches TRBD1 (6 bases). The V and J ends lost 4 bases and 10 bases respectively, with 15 bases between them. The CDR3 contains 13 residues. Germline lookup yields CDR1 MDHEN and CDR2 SYDVKM. The CDR3 DNA follows: TGTGCCAGCAGTTCGGGACCCGAGGGGGCGCAGTATTTT. It specifies CASSSGPEGAQYF.

The V gene is TRBV7-2, the J gene TRBJ1-2, with 12 bases aligning to TRBD1. This CDR3 is built from 14 residues. J lost 8 bases, V lost 5 bases, and 6 bases had no gene match. Germline CDR1 SGHTA, CDR2 FQGNSA. CDR3 in amino acids: CASSPGTGGMGYTF. DNA for the CDR3: TGTGCCAGCAGCCCGGGGACAGGGGGCATGGGCTACACCTTC.

The chain recombines TRBV28 with TRBJ2-7; D might be TRBD1 or TRBD2, each matching 5 bases. The CDR3 is made up of 13 amino acids. With 7 bases removed from V and 0 bases from J, the gap between germline ends came to 10 bases. Per the germline V gene, CDR1 is MDHEN and CDR2 is SYDVKM. The CDR3 nucleotides are TGTGCCAGCATTAAGGGGAGCTCCTACGAGCAGTACTTC. Protein product: CASIKGSSYEQYF.

The J gene is TRBJ2-5, the V gene TRBV15; no firm D call. CDR1 is LNHNV, CDR2 YYDKDF, per germline (reference sequence). This CDR3 is 12 amino acids long. V lost 3 bases, J lost 8 bases, and 10 bases lay in between. This chain's CDR3 is CATSRSGETQYF. For the CDR3, the DNA is TGTGCCACCAGCAGGAGTGGTGAAACCCAGTACTTC.

This clonotype has just a few counts. The gene calls are TRBV7-2 and TRBJ2-5; 8 bases line up with TRBD2. With 5 bases clipped from V and 5 bases from J, the junction kept 16 bases outside the gene matches. The length of the CDR3 is 17 residues. Germline V gene sequence: CDR1 SGHTA, CDR2 FQGNSA. CDR3: CASSRIYGTSDAETQYF. In nucleotides, the CDR3 is TGTGCCAGCAGCCGAATTTATGGGACTAGTGACGCTGAGACCCAGTACTTC.

This rearrangement joins TRBV20-1 to TRBJ1-6; 7 bases agree with TRBD1. The germline V gene has CDR1 DFQATT and CDR2 SNEGSKA (reference sequence). J gave up 7 bases and V 2 bases, and 5 bases lay outside the gene matches. The CDR3 consists of 14 residues. Written as DNA, the CDR3 is TGCAGTGCTAGACCCAACAGGGGAAATTCACCCCTCCACTTT. Translating gives CSARPNRGNSPLHF.

This clonotype came up a few times. The chain recombines TRBV27 with TRBJ1-2; D not resolved. V was cut by 3 bases and J by 4 bases, with 9 bases left in between. The CDR3 covers 13 residues. Germline lookup yields CDR1 MNHEY and CDR2 SMNVEV (reference sequence). CDR3 loop: CASSFDRLYGYTF. The CDR3 DNA follows: TGTGCCAGCAGTTTTGACCGACTCTATGGCTACACCTTC.

This clonotype turned up a few times. The gene calls are TRBV5-5 and TRBJ2-7, with TRBD1 matching over 8 bases. V shed 1 base, J shed 3 bases, and the junction held 15 bases outside the gene matches. Germline loops: CDR1 SGHKS, CDR2 YYEKEE (reference sequence). The CDR3 covers 18 residues. In nucleotides, the CDR3 is TGTGCCAGCAGCTTGTTTCTCCGGACAGGGTCGTTGGACTACGAGCAGTACTTC. This gives the protein CASSLFLRTGSLDYEQYF.

This clonotype was picked up a small number of times. This chain uses TRBV23-1 with TRBJ2-2; TRBD1 matches 10 bases. TRBV23-1 counts as an open reading frame of uncertain function. The CDR3 is made up of 19 amino acids. V lost 6 bases, J lost 4 bases, and 17 bases stayed unmatched. CDR3 bases: TGCGCCAGCAGCCCAGTCCCCGACAGGGGGCTTCTCGCCACCGGGGAGCTGTTTTTT. The encoded protein is CASSPVPDRGLLATGELFF.

This clonotype occurred a few times. CDR3 protein: CSARGSVGTDTQYF. The CDR3 bases are TGCAGTGCTCGCGGGAGTGTTGGCACAGATACGCAGTATTTT. V usage is TRBV20-1 and J usage is TRBJ2-3, with TRBD2 identical over 7 bases. The CDR3 totals 14 residues. V shed 5 bases and J 1 base; nucleotides not matched to a gene: 6. CDR1 is DFQATT, CDR2 SNEGSKA, per germline (reference sequence).

In this sample, this clonotype turned up a few times. The chain employs TRBV20-1 and TRBJ1-1; TRBD1 aligns across 8 bases. The germline CDR1 and CDR2 sequences are DFQATT and SNEGSKA (reference sequence). J lost 3 bases, V lost 3 bases, and 6 bases had no gene match. The CDR3 covers 14 residues. The CDR3 here is CSASPQGAHTEAFF. The CDR3 region has the DNA TGCAGTGCTAGTCCTCAGGGGGCCCACACTGAAGCTTTCTTT.

This clonotype was counted a few times. V and J are TRBV3-1 and TRBJ2-5; 8 nucleotides agree with TRBD2. Trimming cost V 1 base and J 8 bases; bases outside gene matches: 9. The CDR3 length is 15 residues. Germline V gives CDR1 LGHDT, CDR2 YNNKEL (reference sequence). The CDR3 sequence is CASSQVVAGSGTQYF. CDR3 DNA sequence: TGTGCCAGCAGCCAAGTAGTAGCGGGATCCGGTACCCAGTACTTC.

The rearrangement joins TRBV19 to TRBJ1-2; TRBD1 matches 9 bases. This CDR3 is 14 amino acids long. Germline V CDR1 and CDR2: LNHDA, SQIVND (reference sequence). Trimming removed 6 bases from V and 6 bases from J; junction bases left unmatched: 8. CDR3 DNA sequence: TGTGCCAGTAGCCCCCGGACAGGGGTGAATGGCTACACCTTC. This gives the protein CASSPRTGVNGYTF.

This clonotype has more than one count but fewer than ten. The chain carries TRBV30 and TRBJ1-1, with D possibly matching TRBD1 (6 bases). Trimming took off 5 bases at V and 2 bases at J, with 12 bases between the two ends. The CDR3 length is 13 residues. Germline CDR1 GTSNPN, CDR2 SVGIG (reference sequence). This CDR3 reads CAWVKQGNTEAFF. CDR3 bases: TGTGCCTGGGTTAAACAGGGTAACACTGAAGCTTTCTTT.

This clonotype was seen ten or more times. The chain combines TRBV5-1 with TRBJ1-1; D might be TRBD1 (5 bases). The CDR3 totals 11 residues. From germline, CDR1 is SGHRS and CDR2 YFSETQ. Trimming removed 1 base from V and 11 bases from J, with 9 bases in between. As DNA, the CDR3 is TGCGCCAGCAGCTTGCAGGGAGTTGCTTTCTTT. Translation gives CASSLQGVAFF.

CDR3 loop: CASSPKPDTGELFF. CDR3 in DNA: TGTGCCAGCTCACCGAAACCGGACACCGGGGAGCTGTTTTTT. The chain has TRBV18 and TRBJ2-2; no clear D. CDR1 KGHSH and CDR2 LQKENI come from the germline V gene. V lost 3 bases to trimming and J lost 3 bases, with 8 bases between them. The CDR3 runs to 14 residues.

This clonotype came up many times. The chain uses TRBV11-2 and TRBJ2-1, with D possibly TRBD2 on 7 matching bases. Germline CDR1 is SGHAT and CDR2 is FQNNGV. The CDR3 sequence is 19 residues long. Trimming pared 0 bases from V and 1 base from J, leaving 19 bases between. For the CDR3, the DNA is TGTGCCAGCAGCTTAGATGGGATGGGGGGGGGCAAGTCCTACAATGAGCAGTTCTTC. The encoded protein is CASSLDGMGGGKSYNEQFF.

This clonotype appeared a few times. CDR3 protein: CASGFPAEQYF. The CDR3 DNA sequence: TGTGCCAGCGGGTTCCCCGCCGAGCAGTACTTC. The chain recombines TRBV6-1 with TRBJ2-7; D call uncertain. CDR3 size: 11 residues. V lost 8 bases and J lost 6, with 11 bases in between. CDR1 is MNHNS and CDR2 is SASEGT in the germline V gene.

This clonotype was found many times. The chain recombines TRBV7-9 with TRBJ2-7; D is unresolved. Trimming shortened V by 3 bases and J by 3 bases, and 15 bases separated the two germline ends. The CDR3 spans 15 residues. Germline V CDR1 and CDR2: SEHNR, FQNEAQ (reference sequence). CDR3: CASSFSAGGDYEQYF. CDR3 DNA sequence: TGTGCCAGCAGCTTTTCGGCAGGTGGGGACTACGAGCAGTACTTC.

This clonotype appeared a few times. The CDR3 DNA is TGCGCCAGCAGCGTCGGGACAGCATCTGGAAACACCATATATTTT. It is translated as CASSVGTASGNTIYF. The rearrangement links TRBV5-1 to TRBJ1-3; the match to TRBD1 covers 7 bases. This CDR3 contains 15 residues. The V segment lost 4 bases and the J segment 1 base; nucleotides outside the gene matches: 5. The germline gives CDR1 SGHRS, CDR2 YFSETQ.